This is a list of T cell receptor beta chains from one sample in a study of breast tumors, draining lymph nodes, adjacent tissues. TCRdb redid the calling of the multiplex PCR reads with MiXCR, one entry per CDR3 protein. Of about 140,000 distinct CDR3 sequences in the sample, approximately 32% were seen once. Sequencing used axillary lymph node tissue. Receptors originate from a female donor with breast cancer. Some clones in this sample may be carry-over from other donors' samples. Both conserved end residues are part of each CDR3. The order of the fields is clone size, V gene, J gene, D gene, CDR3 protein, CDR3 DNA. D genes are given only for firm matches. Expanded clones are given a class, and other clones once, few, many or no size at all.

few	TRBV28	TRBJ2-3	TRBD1	CASSFPYRGAGDTQYF	TGTGCCAGCAGTTTCCCTTACAGGGGGGCAGGGGATACGCAGTATTTT
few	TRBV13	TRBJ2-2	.	CASSPPRDGNTGELFF	TGTGCCAGCAGCCCACCTCGGGACGGGAACACCGGGGAGCTGTTTTTT
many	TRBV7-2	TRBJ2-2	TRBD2	CASSLEPGRRGAKAGELFF	TGTGCCAGCAGCTTAGAACCAGGGCGGCGGGGGGCCAAGGCCGGGGAGCTGTTTTTT
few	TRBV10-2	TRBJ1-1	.	CASTAALNTEAFF	TGCGCCAGCACGGCGGCATTGAACACTGAAGCTTTCTTT
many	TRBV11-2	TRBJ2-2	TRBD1	CASSQTGVGTGELFF	TGTGCCAGCAGCCAGACAGGGGTCGGCACCGGGGAGCTGTTTTTT
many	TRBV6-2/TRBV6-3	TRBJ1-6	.	CASRHPPGGFDSPLHF	TGTGCCAGCAGGCACCCCCCCGGGGGCTTCGATTCACCCCTCCACTTT
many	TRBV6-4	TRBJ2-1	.	CASSARGDFYNEQFF	TGTGCCAGCAGCGCCCGCGGCGATTTCTACAATGAGCAGTTCTTC
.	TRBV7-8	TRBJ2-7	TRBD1	CASSPRTGEQYF	TGTGCCAGCAGCCCAAGGACAGGCGAGCAGTACTTC
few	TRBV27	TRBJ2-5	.	CASSFRGPRETQYF	TGTGCCAGCAGTTTCAGGGGCCCTCGAGAGACCCAGTACTTC
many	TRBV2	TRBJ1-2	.	CASSAGRDYGYTF	TGTGCCAGCAGTGCCGGACGCGACTATGGCTACACCTTC
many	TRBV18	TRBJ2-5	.	CASSPRTDQETQYF	TGTGCCAGCTCACCAAGGACCGATCAAGAGACCCAGTACTTC
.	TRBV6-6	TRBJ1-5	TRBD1	CASSGTGPNSNQPQHF	TGTGCCAGCAGCGGGACAGGGCCAAATAGCAATCAGCCCCAGCATTTT
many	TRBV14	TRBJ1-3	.	CASSQELPGPGNTIYF	TGTGCCAGCAGCCAAGAGCTCCCCGGGCCAGGAAACACCATATATTTT
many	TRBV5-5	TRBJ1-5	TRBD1	CASSLFPQTGGSNQPQHF	TGTGCCAGCAGCCTGTTCCCACAAACAGGGGGCAGCAATCAGCCCCAGCATTTT
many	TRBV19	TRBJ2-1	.	CASSMPGRSSYNEQFF	TGTGCCAGTAGTATGCCCGGCCGGAGCTCCTACAATGAGCAGTTCTTC
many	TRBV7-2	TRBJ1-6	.	CASSSSLAGLSSPLHF	TGTGCCAGCAGCTCCTCCCTTGCAGGTTTAAGTTCACCCCTCCACTTT
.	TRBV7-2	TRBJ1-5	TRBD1	CASSNDRGGQPQHF	TGTGCCAGCAGCAACGACAGGGGCGGTCAGCCCCAGCATTTT
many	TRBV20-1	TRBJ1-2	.	CSVTTPGDGYTF	TGCAGTGTCACCACCCCGGGCGATGGCTACACCTTC
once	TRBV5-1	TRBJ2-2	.	CASGFSFENPTANTGELFF	TGTGCCAGCGGCTTCTCGTTTGAAAACCCCACTGCGAACACCGGGGAGCTGTTTTTT
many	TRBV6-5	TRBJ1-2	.	CASSRGSPAYGYTF	TGTGCCAGCAGCAGGGGTTCCCCCGCCTATGGCTACACCTTC
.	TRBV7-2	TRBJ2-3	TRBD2	CAVGRKTSGGRTDTQYF	TGTGCCGTCGGAAGAAAGACTAGCGGGGGGAGAACAGATACGCAGTATTTT
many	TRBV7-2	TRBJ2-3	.	CASIQGGGSADTQYF	TGTGCCAGCATCCAAGGGGGGGGGTCGGCAGATACGCAGTATTTT
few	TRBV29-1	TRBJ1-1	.	CSVIVFPTLQNTEAFF	TGCAGTGTTATAGTCTTCCCTACCCTTCAGAACACTGAAGCTTTCTTT
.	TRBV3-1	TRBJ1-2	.	CASSIRDGLFLRGYTF	TGTGCCAGCAGCATCCGGGACGGGCTTTTTCTGAGAGGCTACACCTTC
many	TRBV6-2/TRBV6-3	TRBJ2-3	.	CASSIGTDTQYF	TGTGCCAGCAGTATAGGCACAGATACGCAGTATTTT
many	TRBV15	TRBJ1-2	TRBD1	CATSRKRAPRGTMYGYTF	TGTGCCACCAGCAGAAAACGGGCGCCCAGGGGGACGATGTATGGCTACACCTTC
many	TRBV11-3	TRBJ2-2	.	CASSPIRGPNTGELFF	TGTGCCAGCAGTCCGATCAGGGGACCGAACACCGGGGAGCTGTTTTTT
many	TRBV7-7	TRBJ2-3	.	CASSRGQATDTQYF	TGTGCTAGCAGCCGAGGGCAGGCCACAGATACGCAGTATTTT
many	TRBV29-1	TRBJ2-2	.	CSARWSGYTGELFF	TGCAGCGCAAGATGGTCGGGTTACACCGGGGAGCTGTTTTTT
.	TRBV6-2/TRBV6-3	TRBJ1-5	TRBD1	CASRPHLGDRVFSNQPQHF	TGTGCCAGCAGACCCCACCTCGGGGACAGGGTTTTCAGCAATCAGCCCCAGCATTTT
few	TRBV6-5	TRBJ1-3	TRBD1	CASSPRQGVDSGNTIYF	TGTGCCAGCAGTCCCCGACAGGGGGTAGACTCTGGAAACACCATATATTTT
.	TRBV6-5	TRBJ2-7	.	CASRQDSNF	TGTGCCAGCAGGCAAGACAGTAACTTC
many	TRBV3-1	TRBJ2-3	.	CASSQNSLSPTDTQYF	TGTGCCAGCAGCCAAAATAGTCTGAGTCCCACAGATACGCAGTATTTT
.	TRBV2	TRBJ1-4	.	CASLGPSREKLFF	TGTGCCAGCCTGGGTCCCTCTAGAGAAAAACTGTTTTTT
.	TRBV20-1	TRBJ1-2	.	CSATRQAYGYTF	TGCAGTGCTACCAGACAGGCCTATGGCTACACCTTC
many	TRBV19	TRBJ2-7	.	CASSIVQGSYEQYF	TGTGCCAGTAGTATAGTGCAGGGCAGCTACGAGCAGTACTTC
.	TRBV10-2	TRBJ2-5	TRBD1	CASSEGTGGSPQYF	TGCGCCAGCAGTGAGGGAACAGGGGGAAGCCCCCAGTACTTC
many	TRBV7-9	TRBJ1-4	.	CASSLVSSGGEKLFF	TGTGCCAGCAGCTTAGTGTCCAGTGGGGGTGAAAAACTGTTTTTT
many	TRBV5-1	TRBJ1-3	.	CASSLVGDSGNTIYF	TGCGCCAGCAGCTTGGTAGGAGACTCTGGAAACACCATATATTTT
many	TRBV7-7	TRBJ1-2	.	CASVYPGDSNYGYTF	TGTGCTAGCGTATACCCAGGGGACTCAAACTATGGCTACACCTTC
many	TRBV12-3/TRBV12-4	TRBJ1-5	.	CASREGTGTQPQHF	TGTGCCAGCAGGGAAGGAACAGGGACTCAGCCCCAGCATTTT
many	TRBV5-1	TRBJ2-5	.	CASSFSLRQDTQYF	TGCGCCAGCAGCTTTTCGCTGAGACAAGACACCCAGTACTTC
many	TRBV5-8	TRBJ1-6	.	CASSLMSGYNSPLHF	TGTGCCAGCAGCTTGATGTCGGGATATAATTCACCCCTCCACTTT
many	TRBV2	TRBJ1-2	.	CASSVNYGYTF	TGTGCCAGCTCCGTGAACTATGGCTACACCTTC
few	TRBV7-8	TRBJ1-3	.	CASSFYICSARAQGIGPGNTIYF	.
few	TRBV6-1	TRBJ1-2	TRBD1	CASRPGGQDYGYTF	TGTGCCAGCAGGCCAGGGGGGCAGGACTATGGCTACACCTTC
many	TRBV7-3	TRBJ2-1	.	CASSLGALNEQFF	TGTGCCAGCAGCTTAGGGGCTCTCAATGAGCAGTTCTTC
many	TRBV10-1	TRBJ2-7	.	CASSASGTYEQYF	TGCGCCAGCAGTGCCAGTGGTACCTACGAGCAGTACTTC
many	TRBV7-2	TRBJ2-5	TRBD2	CASSYQAGGTETQYF	TGTGCCAGCAGCTACCAAGCGGGGGGCACCGAGACCCAGTACTTC
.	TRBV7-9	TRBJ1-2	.	CASSLELSQAEAF	TGTGCCAGCAGCTTAGAGTTAAGCCAAGCTGAGGCCTTC